These 30 T cell receptor beta chains share one sample of origin, sequenced in a study of T cells in Graves' hyperthyroidism and ophthalmopathy. The CDR3 regions of TCR beta were amplified from RNA transcripts. HTBI primers drove first-round RT-PCR of the TCR CDR3. TCRdb independently ran MiXCR on the multiplex PCR reads; one entry per CDR3 protein. This sample has about 300,000 distinct CDR3 sequences; about an eighth occur once, and the top ten carry approximately 7.9%. Sequencing used blood. These receptors all stem from a woman aged 40 to 50 with Graves' hyperthyroidism.

This rearrangement joins TRBV10-3 to TRBJ1-5, with a tentative D call TRBD1 (5 bases). The CDR3 spans 14 residues. V dropped 10 bases and J dropped 6 bases, with 19 bases sitting between them. Germline loops: CDR1 ENHRY, CDR2 SYGVKD. This chain's CDR3 is CATTHGGNGQPQHF. For the CDR3, the DNA is TGTGCCACAACCCATGGGGGGAACGGTCAGCCCCAGCATTTT.

This chain links TRBV12-3 or TRBV12-4 with TRBJ2-5, with D possibly matching TRBD1 (6 bases). V lost 6 bases, J lost 0 bases, and 14 bases lay in between. This CDR3 comprises 15 residues. The CDR3 DNA is TGTGCCAGCAGAGAACAGGGCCTGTACCAAGAGACCCAGTACTTC. This sequence encodes CASREQGLYQETQYF.

This clonotype came up many times. A much larger clone lies one base from this, so it may be a read error. The J gene is TRBJ1-1, the V gene TRBV6-1; D unresolved. Per germline, CDR1 MNHNS and CDR2 SASEGT. This CDR3 has 13 amino acids. V was trimmed by 1 base and J by 3 bases, leaving 6 bases between them. CDR3 in amino acids: CASSEGPYTEAFF. CDR3 nucleotides: TGTGCCAGCAGTGAAGGGCCGTACACTGAAGCTTTCTTT.

This clonotype has ten or more counts. J is TRBJ2-5 and V is TRBV7-9; D is uncertain. The CDR3 runs to 13 residues. V was pared by 4 bases and J by 5 bases, with 11 bases between. CDR1 and CDR2 from the germline V gene are SEHNR and FQNEAQ (reference sequence). CDR3 coding DNA: TGTGCCAGCAGCTCAAGACGAACGGAGACCCAGTACTTC. This sequence encodes CASSSRRTETQYF.

This clonotype was recorded at least ten times. The chain couples TRBV11-2 to TRBJ2-1; 7 bases align to TRBD2. This CDR3 region has 16 residues. V lost 3 bases and J lost 1; bases outside the gene matches: 6. CDR1 SGHAT and CDR2 FQNNGV come from the germline V gene. CDR3 protein: CASSLLLATSYNEQFF. The CDR3 DNA reads as TGTGCCAGCAGCTTGCTACTAGCGACATCCTACAATGAGCAGTTCTTC.

The chain recombines TRBV6-1 with TRBJ2-2; 7 bases agree with TRBD1. The CDR3 runs 13 residues. V trimming: 11 bases; J trimming: 6 bases; junction bases outside the gene matches: 9. Looked up from germline, CDR1 is MNHNS and CDR2 is SASEGT. The CDR3 reads CAVCAQGAGELFF. CDR3 nucleotide sequence: TGTGCCGTATGTGCCCAGGGGGCCGGGGAGCTGTTTTTT.

This clonotype was counted ten times or more. The chain recombines TRBV7-9 with TRBJ2-2, with D uncertain. CDR1 and CDR2 from the germline V gene are SEHNR and FQNEAQ (reference sequence). This CDR3 region has 11 residues. V lost 4 bases to trimming and J lost 7 bases, with 4 bases between them. In DNA, the CDR3 is TGTGCCAGCAGCTATAGCGGGGAGCTGTTTTTT. Translation: CASSYSGELFF.

In this sample, this clonotype turned up many times. The gene calls are TRBV19 and TRBJ1-5, with D uncertain. Germline CDR1 and CDR2: LNHDA and SQIVND (reference sequence). Between the trimmed V and J ends, which lost 5 bases and 0 bases, there was a span of 20 bases. The CDR3 is 18 amino acids. The DNA for the CDR3 is TGTGCCAGTAGTCCCTCGCGGGGAAACACCTATAGCAATCAGCCCCAGCATTTT. Protein: CASSPSRGNTYSNQPQHF.

This clonotype was seen many times. The gene calls are TRBV28 and TRBJ1-2; D is ambiguous. Per germline, CDR1 MDHEN and CDR2 SYDVKM. This CDR3 region has 13 residues. The V end lost 1 base, the J end lost 7 bases, and 10 bases lay between the germline ends. As DNA, the CDR3 is TGTGCCAGCAGTTTATCCGGGTACCGTGGCTACACCTTC. Translation: CASSLSGYRGYTF.

Many counts were recorded for this clonotype. The chain joins TRBV6-6 to TRBJ2-5; D assignment may be TRBD1 or TRBD2 (5 bases each). The CDR3 runs 13 residues. CDR1 is MNHNY and CDR2 is SVGAGI in the germline V gene (reference sequence). V was cut by 2 bases and J by 14 bases, with 18 bases left in between. The CDR3 here is CASSYLGTENTYF. CDR3 bases: TGTGCCAGCAGTTACCTCGGGACGGAGAATACTTACTTC.

There are many counts of this clonotype. The rearrangement joins TRBV6-1 to TRBJ1-6, with 7 nucleotides matching TRBD1. Germline values: CDR1 MNHNS, CDR2 SASEGT. Unmatched junction bases numbered 11, after V lost 5 bases and J lost 7 bases. The CDR3 has 16 residues. The CDR3 reads CASSYSVGQQNSPLHF. The CDR3 nucleotides are TGTGCCAGCAGTTATTCTGTGGGACAGCAAAATTCACCCCTCCACTTT.

This clonotype was counted many times. The rearrangement joins TRBV12-3 or TRBV12-4 to TRBJ2-7, with D possibly matching TRBD1 (5 bases). Trimming removed 4 bases at V and 5 bases at J, with 9 bases between. The CDR3 extends over 12 amino acids. In nucleotides, the CDR3 is TGTGCCAGCAGTTATACAGGACACGAGCAGTACTTC. It encodes CASSYTGHEQYF.

This chain uses TRBV13 with TRBJ2-1; 9 nucleotides match TRBD2. The germline V gene has CDR1 PRHDT and CDR2 FYEKMQ (reference sequence). The CDR3 runs 16 residues. V shed 3 bases and J 3 bases; nucleotides not matched to a gene: 6. The CDR3 sequence is CASSFTGTSFYNEQFF. The CDR3 DNA follows: TGTGCCAGCAGCTTCACCGGGACTAGCTTCTACAATGAGCAGTTCTTC.

There are a few counts of this clonotype. With a much larger clone just one base away, this may be a read error. The J gene is TRBJ2-7, the V gene TRBV7-6; 10 positions agree with TRBD1. Germline V CDR1 and CDR2: SGHVS, FNYEAQ. CDR3 length: 15 amino acids. The CDR3 protein is CASSLGGTGVYEQHF. CDR3 nucleotides: TGTGCCAGCAGCTTAGGTGGGACAGGGGTCTACGAGCAGCACTTC.

This clonotype was recorded a few times. CDR3 in DNA: TGTGCCACCAGCAGAATGGCATCGAGCAATGAGCAGTTCTTC. Protein: CATSRMASSNEQFF. This sequence joins TRBV15 and TRBJ2-1; D is undetermined. The V end lost 2 bases, the J end lost 6 bases, and 11 bases lay between the germline ends. The CDR3 contains 14 residues. Germline V gene lookup returns CDR1 LNHNV and CDR2 YYDKDF (reference sequence).

This clonotype showed up many times. The rearrangement joins TRBV11-2 to TRBJ1-2; D ambiguous. The V gene lost 8 bases and the J gene lost 2 bases, with 15 bases spanning the gap. In germline, CDR1 is SGHAT, CDR2 FQNNGV. The CDR3 covers 14 residues. CDR3 coding DNA: TGTGCCAGCCGAGGGATCCTCGCAAACTATGGCTACACCTTC. Translation gives CASRGILANYGYTF.

This clonotype was counted at least ten times. The rearrangement links TRBV12-3 or TRBV12-4 to TRBJ1-1, with D possibly being TRBD1 (5 bases). Trimming took off 3 bases at V and 4 bases at J, with 15 bases between the two ends. There are 15 residues in the CDR3. The CDR3 DNA reads TGTGCCAGCAGTTTCGGGGGAGCACCGGGCACTGAAGCTTTCTTT. It is translated as CASSFGGAPGTEAFF.

The table lists this clonotype with many counts. This chain joins TRBV2 and TRBJ2-3; tentatively, D is TRBD1 or TRBD2 (5 bases each). Trimming left V 2 bases short and J 3 bases short, with 12 bases between. This CDR3 contains 15 residues. Germline V CDR1 and CDR2: SNHLY, FYNNEI. CDR3 sequence reads: CASSELGEPTDTQYF. As DNA, the CDR3 is TGTGCCAGCAGTGAACTGGGGGAGCCAACAGATACGCAGTATTTT.

In its sample, this clonotype was seen many times. V is TRBV28 and J is TRBJ2-1; TRBD2 agrees at 16 bases. Germline assignment: CDR1 MDHEN and CDR2 SYDVKM. V lost 6 bases, J lost 9 bases, and 11 bases stayed unmatched. The CDR3 spans 17 residues. CDR3 amino acids: CASSPGTSGRGISEQFF. Here the CDR3 DNA reads TGTGCCAGCAGCCCCGGGACTAGCGGGAGGGGGATCAGTGAGCAGTTCTTC.

The chain links TRBV10-3 to TRBJ2-2, with 9 bases matching TRBD2. The germline V gene has CDR1 ENHRY and CDR2 SYGVKD. The CDR3 has 16 amino acids. The V segment lost 0 bases and the J segment 3 bases; nucleotides outside the gene matches: 2. The CDR3 nucleotides are TGTGCCATCAGTGAGTCGGAGCGGGAGGACACCGGGGAGCTGTTTTTT. The encoded protein is CAISESEREDTGELFF.

Many counts were recorded for this clonotype. The rearrangement uses TRBV11-2 and TRBJ2-7; weak D call: TRBD2 (6 bases). This CDR3 has 12 residues. Trimming shortened V by 3 bases and J by 6 bases, and 9 bases separated the two germline ends. CDR1 and CDR2 (germline): SGHAT, FQNNGV. The CDR3 protein is CASSFSEGEQYF. The CDR3 DNA follows: TGTGCCAGCAGCTTTTCGGAGGGCGAGCAGTACTTC.

The chain combines TRBV30 with TRBJ1-3, with a weak D call TRBD1 (6 bases). The V end lost 3 bases, the J end lost 15 bases, and 15 bases lay between the germline ends. CDR1 and CDR2 from the germline V gene are GTSNPN and SVGIG (reference sequence). CDR3 length: 11 residues. The CDR3 loop is CAWRELAGQYF. The DNA of the CDR3 is TGTGCCTGGAGAGAGCTAGCGGGACAATATTTT.

The V and J genes are TRBV24-1 and TRBJ1-2; 7 bases agree with TRBD1. CDR3 length: 15 amino acids. V lost 3 bases to trimming and J lost 7 bases; unmatched junction nucleotides: 10. Germline-derived CDR1 and CDR2 are KGHDR and SFDVKD. CDR3 loop: CATSDPSDRVGGYTF. The DNA for the CDR3 is TGTGCCACCAGTGATCCGTCCGACAGGGTTGGTGGCTACACCTTC.

This clonotype was recorded many times. This chain joins TRBV5-6 and TRBJ2-5; D is unclear. Germline V lookup: CDR1 SGHDT, CDR2 YYEEEE. V lost 0 bases and J 5 bases, leaving 11 bases between the germline ends. This CDR3 region has 14 residues. The CDR3 sequence is CASSLVSSAETQYF. CDR3 in DNA: TGTGCCAGCAGCTTGGTGTCGAGTGCGGAGACCCAGTACTTC.

The chain is built from TRBV10-2 and TRBJ2-1, with D possibly matching TRBD2 (6 bases). Trimming removed 5 bases at V and 3 bases at J, with 14 bases between. The V gene's germline CDR1 is WSHSY and CDR2 SAAADI. The CDR3 has 15 amino acids. In nucleotides, the CDR3 is TGCGCCAGCAGTATAGGCGGGATGGGCTACAATGAGCAGTTCTTC. Translated, it gives CASSIGGMGYNEQFF.

This clonotype was observed many times. This sequence joins TRBV10-3 and TRBJ2-7; 13 bases match TRBD2. The CDR3 is made up of 16 amino acids. Germline values: CDR1 ENHRY, CDR2 SYGVKD. The ends lost 5 bases at V and 5 bases at J; junction bases unmatched: 9. The CDR3 region is CAISPGTSGIPHEQYF. The CDR3 DNA is TGTGCCATCAGTCCCGGGACTAGCGGGATTCCCCACGAGCAGTACTTC.

The chain has TRBV10-3 and TRBJ2-3; maybe TRBD2 (6 bases). Germline assignment: CDR1 ENHRY and CDR2 SYGVKD. Trimming pared 3 bases from V and 2 bases from J, leaving 9 bases between. The CDR3 spans 14 residues. CDR3 bases: TGTGCCATCAGTGAAAGGCGGGACACAGATACGCAGTATTTT. Its protein is CAISERRDTDTQYF.

This clonotype was picked up a small number of times. The rearrangement links TRBV20-1 to TRBJ2-7; D ambiguous. Trimming shortened V by 1 base and J by 5 bases, and 12 bases separated the two germline ends. The CDR3 covers 13 residues. Germline-derived CDR1 and CDR2 are DFQATT and SNEGSKA (reference sequence). This CDR3 reads CSARVLTWNEQYF. The CDR3 DNA reads as TGCAGTGCTAGAGTCCTGACCTGGAACGAGCAGTACTTC.

In its sample, this clonotype was seen many times. The germline gene is not matched at one end of the junction; a read error may be the cause. The chain uses TRBV28 and TRBJ2-5; D unresolved. Germline values: CDR1 MDHEN, CDR2 SYDVKM. The CDR3 totals 12 residues. The CDR3 region is CASSTSQETQYF. The CDR3 coding sequence is TGTGCCAGCAGCACATCCCAAGAAACCCAGTACTTC.

There are a few counts of this clonotype. This sequence joins TRBV29-1 and TRBJ2-5; 7 bases match TRBD1. The CDR3 loop spans 15 amino acids. The germline V gene encodes CDR1 SQVTM and CDR2 ANQGSEA. Trimming at V came to 5 bases and at J to 0 bases, leaving 9 bases not matched to a gene. Written as DNA, the CDR3 is TGCAGCGTTTTAGCCGGGACAGTGTACCAAGAGACCCAGTACTTC. Translating gives CSVLAGTVYQETQYF.